The T cell receptor beta chain described here comes from a study of blood T cell repertoires in COVID-19. Study context: Samples representing acute and convalescent COVID-19 were sourced from the United States, Italy and Spain.

Those enrolled in Seattle joined during active infection and were followed longitudinally afterward. Assay: immunoSEQ multiplex PCR; the TCRdb copy retains only in-frame clones and omits some. The data contain under 450,000 clones, 86% of them singletons. The receptor was derived from a woman aged 55-75 years with COVID-19, enrolled during active disease. Sequencing was done on a sample of peripheral blood.

The CDR3: CASSFPGVSGANVLTF. In DNA form, the CDR3 reads TGTGCCAGCAGCTTTCCCGGGGTCTCTGGGGCCAACGTCCTGACTTTC. This chain connects TRBV7-9 to TRBJ2-6; D is perhaps TRBD2 (5 bases). V lost 3 bases, J lost 0 bases, and 9 bases lay in between. The CDR3 is made up of 16 amino acids. Germline V CDR1 and CDR2: SEHNR, FQNEAQ (reference sequence).